This T cell receptor beta chain appears in the sequencing data of a study of PD-1 blockade in classical Hodgkin lymphoma. For the study at large: Nivolumab was given intravenously to patients at 3 mg/kg every 2 weeks.

V was shortened by 0 bases and J by 2 bases, with 5 bases between the two germline ends. The CDR3 loop spans 13 amino acids. Per the germline V gene, CDR1 is MNHEY and CDR2 is SMNVEV (reference sequence). Points from the study as a whole: Baseline diversity was lower in partial responders and progressors than complete responders. The study found that TCR diversity rose significantly by C4D1 in CD4+ but not CD8+ cells. Baseline TCR diversity was reportedly lower in newly diagnosed patients than healthy donors.

This clone appeared once. Its antigen is currently unknown. Generated by immunoSEQ multiplex PCR, the TCRdb table keeps only in-frame clones and is missing some. The data hold about 94,000 clones, with roughly nine tenths observed a single time. Every patient was affected by relapse after autologous stem cell transplantation, while exposure to brentuximab vedotin was not uniform. The chain carries TRBV27 and TRBJ2-7, with D unclear. This specimen consisted of peripheral blood mononuclear cells (PBMCs), obtained before the second cycle of nivolumab. This TCR came from a human donor with classical Hodgkin lymphoma. CDR3 sequence (DNA): TGTGCCAGCAGTTTATCGGCCACCTACGAGCAGTACTTC. Its protein product is CASSLSATYEQYF.